This T cell receptor beta chain stems from a study of T cell changes during pregnancy in multiple sclerosis (dated by TCRdb to 2018 to 2020). Context from the whole study: The study examined how the T cell repertoire changed over the course of pregnancy in women with multiple sclerosis.

Concerning this clone itself: Its binding antigen is unknown. Within one base of it there is no much larger clone, and no base qualities were kept.

The CDR3 holds 16 amino acids from the cysteine to the phenylalanine. The sequence is cut down to CDR3 DNA, 48 bases in frame from base 1. At the junction V is shortened by 0 bases and J by 5 bases; bases outside the gene matches: 6. CDR1 is given as SEHNR and CDR2 as FQNEAQ, both from the germline V gene (reference sequence). The library was generated by the immunoSEQ multiplex PCR assay. In TCRdb, the immuneACCESS table is reduced to in-frame sequences with V and J assigned. These tables do not hold every clone; where another copy was compared, an unresolved V gene accounts for under half, and the others remain unexplained. Recorded for this sample are tens of thousands of clones; 93% of them occurred a single time. The ten largest account for less than 5% of the sample.

The sequences come from CD8+ T cells from peripheral blood mononuclear cells, collected in the second trimester of pregnancy. The receptor chain draws on TRBV7-9 and TRBJ2-3, with 9 bases matching TRBD1. This TCR was recovered from a female donor with multiple sclerosis, enrolled in a pregnancy study. The sequenced DNA is TGTGCCAGCAGCTTAGCGGGGACAGGGCTCCAAGATACGCAGTATTTT. It translates to CASSLAGTGLQDTQYF.